This T cell receptor beta chain was identified in a study of blood T cell repertoires in COVID-19. As for the study in general: Sources were T cells, B-cell-depleted T cells, or PBMCs; the material itself was cDNA or gDNA.

Method: immunoSEQ multiplex PCR; TCRdb's copy keeps in-frame clones and lacks some. The sample records some 100,000 clones, around four fifths being singletons. This CDR3 is built from 17 residues. Germline-derived CDR1 and CDR2 are MNHNS and SASEGT. The V segment lost 4 bases and the J segment 0 bases; nucleotides outside the gene matches: 7. The sample taken for sequencing was peripheral blood. This sequence originates from a woman aged 70-85 years with acute or convalescent COVID-19. The chain has TRBV6-1 and TRBJ1-3; 9 bases map to TRBD1. The CDR3 is CASSVFRDRASGNTIYF. DNA for the CDR3: TGTGCCAGCAGTGTCTTCCGGGACAGGGCCTCTGGAAACACCATATATTTT.